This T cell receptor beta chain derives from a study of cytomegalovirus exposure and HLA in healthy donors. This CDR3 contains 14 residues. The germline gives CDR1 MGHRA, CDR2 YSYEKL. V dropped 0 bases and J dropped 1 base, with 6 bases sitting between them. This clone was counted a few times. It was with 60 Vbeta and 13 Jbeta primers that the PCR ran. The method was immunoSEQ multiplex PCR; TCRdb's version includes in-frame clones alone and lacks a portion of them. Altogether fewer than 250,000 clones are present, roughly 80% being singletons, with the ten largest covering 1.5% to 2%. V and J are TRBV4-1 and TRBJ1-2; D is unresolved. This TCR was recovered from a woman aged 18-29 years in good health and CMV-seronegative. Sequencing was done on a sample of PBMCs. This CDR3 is CASSQDRGNYGYTF. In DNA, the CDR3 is TGCGCCAGCAGCCAAGATCGGGGTAACTATGGCTACACCTTC.